The 24 T cell receptor beta chains given below trace back to one sample, sequenced in a study of control samples from healthy donors and cancer patients. The repertoire was sequenced with immunoSEQ multiplex PCR; TCRdb's copy has only in-frame clones and lacks some. Of around 160,000 clones in the sample, 93% were seen once. The specimen was blood. The origin of the receptors is a man between 18 and 29 years old in good health.

V is TRBV6-1 and J is TRBJ1-2; D remains ambiguous. With 2 bases removed from V and 8 bases from J, the gap between germline ends came to 12 bases. The CDR3 is 13 amino acids. CDR1 and CDR2 from the germline V gene are MNHNS and SASEGT. CDR3 bases: TGTGCCAGCAGTGAAATAACGACAACCGGCTACACCTTC. This translates into CASSEITTTGYTF.

V usage is TRBV7-9 and J usage is TRBJ2-2; 8 positions agree with TRBD2. Germline V lookup: CDR1 SEHNR, CDR2 FQNEAQ (reference sequence). V was pared by 4 bases and J by 4 bases, with 17 bases of the junction left unmatched. The length of the CDR3 is 19 residues. The CDR3 DNA reads as TGTGCCAGCAGCTCAACTCTAACTGGGATCGGGAGGGGCACCGGGGAGCTGTTTTTT. Its protein is CASSSTLTGIGRGTGELFF.

The chain carries TRBV2 and TRBJ2-7; no reliable D call. The V gene lost 1 base and the J gene lost 6 bases, with 4 bases spanning the gap. From germline, CDR1 is SNHLY and CDR2 FYNNEI. This CDR3 has 11 residues. The CDR3 nucleotides read TGTGCCAGCAGTGAAGATAGCGAGCAGTACTTC. This translates into CASSEDSEQYF.

This sequence joins TRBV7-2 and TRBJ2-2, with no clear D. The CDR3 has 14 amino acids. V shed 5 bases and J shed 7 bases, with 14 bases lying between them. Germline CDR1 is SGHTA and CDR2 is FQGNSA. CDR3 DNA sequence: TGTGCCAGCAGCCGGCAGACACTCGGCGGGGAGCTGTTTTTT. It codes for CASSRQTLGGELFF.

The chain has TRBV28 and TRBJ1-2, with TRBD1 identical over 7 bases. Germline CDR1 is MDHEN and CDR2 is SYDVKM. The CDR3 is made up of 15 amino acids. V lost 1 base to trimming and J lost 7 bases; unmatched junction nucleotides: 9. The CDR3, as DNA: TGTGCCAGCAGTTTATCGACTACAGGGGTTCTTGGCTACACCTTC. Its protein is CASSLSTTGVLGYTF.

V is TRBV5-8 and J is TRBJ2-7, with D tentatively TRBD1 (5 bases). Trimming shortened V by 0 bases and J by 0 bases, and 13 bases separated the two germline ends. Germline CDR1 and CDR2: SGHTS and YDEGEE. The CDR3 is made up of 16 amino acids. In DNA, the CDR3 is TGTGCCAGCAGCTTGGGGACACCTCCGAGCTCCTACGAGCAGTACTTC. This sequence encodes CASSLGTPPSSYEQYF.

Worth noting for this clone: The same CDR3 is also encoded by other DNA sequences in this sample. The CDR3 nucleotides read TGTGCCAGCAGTGACGGGGTCTCTGGAAACACCATATATTTT. This encodes CASSDGVSGNTIYF. The V gene is TRBV6-1, the J gene TRBJ1-3; D remains ambiguous. Trimming removed 3 bases from V and 0 bases from J, with 6 bases in between. This CDR3 comprises 14 residues. Germline CDR1 and CDR2: MNHNS and SASEGT.

This sequence joins TRBV5-1 and TRBJ1-1; D uncertain. This CDR3 is 13 amino acids long. CDR1 and CDR2 (germline): SGHRS, YFSETQ. V lost 0 bases, J lost 8 bases, and 11 bases lay in between. CDR3 loop: CASSLVAGQEAFF. The CDR3 bases are TGCGCCAGCAGCTTGGTAGCGGGCCAAGAAGCTTTCTTT.

The CDR3 nucleotides are TGTGCCAGCAGCACAGGGTACGGCTACACCTTC. Encoded protein: CASSTGYGYTF. The rearrangement uses TRBV11-2 and TRBJ1-2, with D possibly being TRBD1 (6 bases). This CDR3 is built from 11 residues. In germline, CDR1 is SGHAT, CDR2 FQNNGV. With 5 bases removed from V and 8 bases from J, the gap between germline ends came to 9 bases.

The chain is built from TRBV2 and TRBJ1-1; TRBD1 is a possible D gene (5 bases). V was shortened by 6 bases and J by 3 bases, with 14 bases between the two germline ends. The CDR3 extends over 14 amino acids. Germline CDR1 reads SNHLY; CDR2 reads FYNNEI. CDR3 protein: CASRFTGRHTEAFF. In nucleotides, the CDR3 is TGTGCCAGCAGATTCACGGGACGGCACACTGAAGCTTTCTTT.

This clone was seen only a few times. CDR3 sequence reads: CAWSSYGYTF. As DNA, the CDR3 is TGTGCCTGGAGTTCTTATGGCTACACCTTC. This chain joins TRBV30 and TRBJ1-2; no clear D gene. With 2 bases removed from V and 5 bases from J, the gap between germline ends came to 3 bases. Looked up from germline, CDR1 is GTSNPN and CDR2 is SVGIG (reference sequence). This CDR3 contains 10 residues.

V gene TRBV3-1 (or the pseudogene TRBV3-2) combines with J gene TRBJ1-1; D not certain. V gave up 5 bases and J gave up 1 base, with 8 bases separating them. This CDR3 has 13 residues. Germline V lookup: CDR1 LGHDT, CDR2 YNNKEL (reference sequence). The CDR3 coding sequence is TGTGCCAGCAGCTCCCGTGGGAACACTGAAGCTTTCTTT. Encoded protein: CASSSRGNTEAFF.

The chain combines TRBV2 with TRBJ2-5, with a tentative D call TRBD1 (5 bases). The V and J ends lost 8 bases and 1 base respectively, with 5 bases between them. The V gene's germline CDR1 is SNHLY and CDR2 FYNNEI. This CDR3 has 11 residues. CDR3 nucleotides: TGTGCCAGCGGGGCCCAAGAGACCCAGTACTTC. Protein product: CASGAQETQYF.

This chain connects TRBV28 to TRBJ2-7; D is possibly TRBD2 (5 bases). Germline CDR1 and CDR2: MDHEN and SYDVKM. CDR3 length: 16 residues. With 2 bases removed from V and 3 bases from J, the gap between germline ends came to 17 bases. The CDR3 region is CASSLARELDGYEQYF. The CDR3 nucleotides read TGTGCCAGCAGTTTAGCCCGCGAACTAGACGGCTACGAGCAGTACTTC.

The CDR3 reads CASSYSILSGANVLTF. DNA for the CDR3: TGTGCCAGCAGTTACTCGATTCTCTCTGGGGCCAACGTCCTGACTTTC. The chain links TRBV6-5 to TRBJ2-6; D gene ambiguous. The V gene lost 0 bases and the J gene lost 0 bases, with 6 bases spanning the gap. CDR1 is MNHEY, CDR2 SVGAGI, per germline. The CDR3 has 16 residues.

The chain has TRBV12-3 or TRBV12-4 and TRBJ1-1; D gene unclear. The CDR3 spans 12 residues. Trimming pared 7 bases from V and 0 bases from J, leaving 6 bases between. The CDR3 loop is CASTGVNTEAFF. The CDR3 coding sequence is TGTGCCAGCACGGGAGTGAACACTGAAGCTTTCTTT.

The rearrangement joins TRBV20-1 to TRBJ2-1; D not certain. V was shortened by 3 bases and J by 8 bases, with 8 bases between the two germline ends. The CDR3 sequence is 11 residues long. Germline values: CDR1 DFQATT, CDR2 SNEGSKA (reference sequence). The CDR3: CSASIGDEQFF. The CDR3 coding sequence is TGCAGTGCTAGTATTGGAGATGAGCAGTTCTTC.

Details on this clone: The germline gene is not matched at one end of the junction; a read error may be the cause. The chain links TRBV28 to TRBJ1-4; perhaps TRBD1 as D (6 bases). The CDR3 loop spans 13 amino acids. Germline CDR1 and CDR2: MDHEN and SYDVKM. DNA for the CDR3: TGTGCCAGCAGTAATCGCGTTCTAACAGGGCCCATGTTT. Protein product: CASSNRVLTGPMF.

This clone appeared once. The chain joins TRBV4-1 to TRBJ2-1; 8 nucleotides agree with TRBD2. The germline gives CDR1 MGHRA, CDR2 YSYEKL. Trimming cost V 0 bases and J 5 bases; bases outside gene matches: 6. The CDR3 spans 16 residues. This CDR3 is CASSQEVERGNNEQFF. CDR3 in DNA: TGCGCCAGCAGCCAAGAGGTCGAGCGGGGGAACAATGAGCAGTTCTTC.

V usage is TRBV11-3 and J usage is TRBJ2-2, with TRBD2 identical over 13 bases. J gave up 10 bases and V 5 bases, and 10 bases lay outside the gene matches. CDR1 is SGHNT and CDR2 is YENEEA in the germline V gene. The CDR3 contains 16 residues. The CDR3 DNA is TGTGCCAGCAGCCCCGGACTAGCGGGAGATCATGAGGAGCTGTTTTTT. The encoded protein is CASSPGLAGDHEELFF.

This rearrangement joins TRBV5-1 to TRBJ1-5, with TRBD1 matching over 7 bases. CDR3 length equals 15 residues. CDR1 is SGHRS, CDR2 YFSETQ, per germline. The J segment lost 3 bases and the V segment lost 0 bases, leaving 3 bases of the junction unmatched. CDR3: CASSLDRGPNQPQHF. The DNA of the CDR3 is TGCGCCAGCAGCTTGGACAGGGGACCCAATCAGCCCCAGCATTTT.

The chain joins TRBV25-1 to TRBJ1-2; 8 positions match TRBD1. The germline V gene has CDR1 MGHDK and CDR2 SYGVNS. With V trimmed by 5 bases and J by 4 bases, 3 bases remained unmatched. CDR3 length: 13 amino acids. The CDR3 nucleotides read TGTGCCAGCAGTACCCAGGGGGCCTATGGCTACACCTTC. It specifies CASSTQGAYGYTF.

The J gene is TRBJ2-7, the V gene TRBV5-1, with 10 bases lining up with TRBD2. This CDR3 spans 15 amino acids. CDR1 and CDR2 (germline): SGHRS, YFSETQ. Unmatched junction bases numbered 4, after V lost 0 bases and J lost 4 bases. In DNA form, the CDR3 reads TGCGCCAGCAGCTTGGCCGGGACTAGCGTTTACGAGCAGTACTTC. Protein product: CASSLAGTSVYEQYF.

The chain has TRBV7-6 and TRBJ1-1; tentatively, D is TRBD1 (5 bases). CDR1 and CDR2 (germline): SGHVS, FNYEAQ. The CDR3 is 15 amino acids. The V and J ends lost 4 bases and 3 bases respectively, with 15 bases between them. The CDR3 spells CASSSPQGLDTEAFF. The CDR3 DNA sequence: TGTGCCAGCAGCTCGCCGCAGGGATTGGACACTGAAGCTTTCTTT.